This T cell receptor (beta chain) came from a study of monozygotic twins with inflammatory bowel disease. The CDR3 length is 17 residues. Germline V gene sequence: CDR1 SGHNT, CDR2 YYREEE (reference sequence). The UMIs contained a 6-nucleotide sample barcode. They were added by template switching during cDNA synthesis. One entry per CDR3 protein, without DNA, is what TCRdb gives after re-calling the 5' RACE reads. The sample table sets out fewer than 550,000 distinct CDR3 sequences. This TCR was recovered from a human donor with ulcerative colitis or Crohn's disease, or a healthy co-twin of an affected twin (not recorded which). Sequenced: blood. The rearrangement uses TRBV5-4 and TRBJ2-2; TCRdb proposes TRBD2, but this gene call is untestable without DNA. CDR3 loop: CASSLHSGGQTPGKLFF. Full variable domain (missing parts from reference TRBV5-4 and TRBJ2-2): ETGVTQSPTHLIKTRGQQVTLRCSSQSGHNTVSWYQQALGQGPQFIFQYYREEENGRGNFPPRFSGLQFPNYSSELNVNALELDDSALYLCASSLHSGGQTPGKLFFGEGSRLTVL.